Presented here are 4 T cell receptor beta chains from one specimen sequenced in a study of blood T cell repertoires in COVID-19. Only in-frame clones appear in the TCRdb table, and some are missing; sequencing was by immunoSEQ multiplex PCR. The sample contains 130,000 to 150,000 clones, around 86% of which appear only once. The sample comprised peripheral blood. The receptors were gathered from a man aged 50-60 years who had recovered from COVID-19.

V and J are TRBV9 and TRBJ2-2, with TRBD2 matching 8 bases. The V segment lost 4 bases and the J segment 3 bases; nucleotides outside the gene matches: 8. This CDR3 is 16 amino acids long. CDR1 and CDR2 from the germline V gene are SGDLS and YYNGEE. CDR3 residues: CASSPRGSGDTGELFF. The CDR3 DNA sequence: TGTGCCAGCAGCCCCCGGGGTAGCGGGGACACCGGGGAGCTGTTTTTT.

The V gene is TRBV7-2, the J gene TRBJ1-2; no reliable D call. Trimming removed 5 bases at V and 3 bases at J, with 13 bases between. Germline lookup yields CDR1 SGHTA and CDR2 FQGNSA. This CDR3 is built from 14 residues. The CDR3 loop reads CASSPSGFDYGYTF. The CDR3 DNA is TGTGCCAGCAGCCCATCGGGATTCGACTATGGCTACACCTTC.

This clone has only one observation. This chain uses TRBV7-2 with TRBJ2-5, with 7 bases aligning to TRBD2. Looked up from germline, CDR1 is SGHTA and CDR2 is FQGNSA. V was pared by 1 base and J by 8 bases, with 7 bases of the junction left unmatched. This CDR3 has 14 amino acids. CDR3 bases: TGTGCCAGCAGCTTAGGAGCGGGAATAGTAACCCAGTACTTC. It translates to CASSLGAGIVTQYF.

This clone was counted once. The chain's CDR3 is CASSLPETGGSGANVLTF. Here the CDR3 DNA reads TGCGCCAGCAGCTTACCTGAGACAGGGGGCTCTGGGGCCAACGTCCTGACTTTC. The gene calls are TRBV5-1 and TRBJ2-6, with TRBD1 matching 9 bases. Germline CDR1 reads SGHRS; CDR2 reads YFSETQ. V lost 2 bases to trimming and J lost 0 bases; unmatched junction nucleotides: 6. This CDR3 has 18 amino acids.